Below, 27 T cell receptor beta chains from the same sample are listed, as sequenced in a study of T cell responses to AZD1222 COVID-19 vaccine. TCRdb's table, derived via immunoSEQ multiplex PCR, lists solely in-frame clones and lacks some. Among 160,000 or so clones listed, about 89% were seen once. This material consisted of peripheral blood, taken on day 0 of AZD1222 vaccination. These receptors were collected from an adult in good health.

The gene calls are TRBV7-9 and TRBJ2-6, with D possibly TRBD1 on 6 matching bases. The CDR3 sequence is 17 residues long. Trimming shortened V by 3 bases and J by 0 bases, and 12 bases separated the two germline ends. Germline loops: CDR1 SEHNR, CDR2 FQNEAQ (reference sequence). CDR3 residues: CASSFRDKDSGANVLTF. The CDR3 region has the DNA TGTGCCAGCAGCTTTCGGGACAAGGACTCTGGGGCCAACGTCCTGACTTTC.

V gene TRBV5-1 combines with J gene TRBJ2-2; 10 bases are a match to TRBD1. CDR1 is SGHRS and CDR2 is YFSETQ in the germline V gene. V trimming: 4 bases; J trimming: 5 bases; junction bases outside the gene matches: 5. The CDR3 length is 15 residues. CDR3 region: CASSNRDRGTGELFF. The CDR3 DNA follows: TGCGCCAGCAGCAACCGGGACAGGGGTACCGGGGAGCTGTTTTTT. Full variable domain (outside the CDR3, taken from reference TRBV5-1 and TRBJ2-2): KAGVTQTPRYLIKTRGQQVTLSCSPISGHRSVSWYQQTPGQGLQFLFEYFSETQRNKGNFPGRFSGRQFSNSRSEMNVSTLELGDSALYLCASSNRDRGTGELFFGEGSRLTVL.

This clone is a singleton in its sample. This chain connects TRBV4-2 to TRBJ2-7; 10 bases are shared with TRBD2. The junction had 23 bases not matched to a gene; V was cut back by 4 bases and J by 2 bases. This CDR3 contains 21 residues. The germline CDR1 and CDR2 sequences are LGHNA and YNFKEQ. In DNA form, the CDR3 reads TGTGCCAGCAGCCTAAAAACGACAGAGACCCTAGCGGGGGCCCTGACCTACGAGCAGTACGTC. Encoded protein: CASSLKTTETLAGALTYEQYV.

This rearrangement joins TRBV6-1 to TRBJ1-1; maybe TRBD1 (5 bases). The V end lost 3 bases, the J end lost 6 bases, and 8 bases lay between the germline ends. Germline assignment: CDR1 MNHNS and CDR2 SASEGT. The CDR3 is 12 residues long. Here the CDR3 reads CASSDDSPEAFF. The CDR3 DNA reads as TGTGCCAGCAGTGATGACAGCCCTGAAGCTTTCTTT.

The chain recombines TRBV7-9 with TRBJ1-4; no definite D call. Germline CDR1 SEHNR, CDR2 FQNEAQ (reference sequence). V was shortened by 2 bases and J by 0 bases, with 7 bases between the two germline ends. The CDR3 extends over 15 amino acids. The CDR3 here is CASSLSGATNEKLFF. CDR3 sequence (DNA): TGTGCCAGCAGCTTAAGTGGTGCAACTAATGAAAAACTGTTTTTT.

This clone was seen more than once but under ten times. The V call is TRBV12-5, the J call TRBJ1-5; maybe TRBD1 (5 bases). This CDR3 comprises 13 residues. The V gene lost 3 bases and the J gene lost 7 bases, with 10 bases spanning the gap. Germline-derived CDR1 and CDR2 are LGHNT and FRNRAP. The CDR3 DNA reads TGTGCTAGTGGTTTAGGGGCCACCCAGCCCCAGCATTTT. Translating gives CASGLGATQPQHF.

V usage is TRBV3-1 (or the pseudogene TRBV3-2) and J usage is TRBJ1-6, with D possibly being TRBD1 (5 bases). Germline lookup yields CDR1 LGHDT and CDR2 YNNKEL (reference sequence). This CDR3 is built from 18 residues. Trimming left V 1 base short and J 11 bases short, with 24 bases between. In DNA, the CDR3 is TGTGCCAGCAGCCAAGGGGCGACAGAGGGGCGCCTGGGGGCACCCCTCCACTTT. It translates to CASSQGATEGRLGAPLHF.

CDR3 in DNA: TGTGCCAGTAGCAACAGGGGGGCGCAAACCGGGGAGCTGTTTTTT. It is translated as CASSNRGAQTGELFF. This chain uses TRBV19 with TRBJ2-2; 8 nucleotides align to TRBD1. CDR1 is LNHDA and CDR2 is SQIVND in the germline V gene (reference sequence). The CDR3 is made up of 15 amino acids. V dropped 6 bases and J dropped 5; count of bases not matched to a gene: 8.

The chain is built from TRBV2 and TRBJ1-4; D remains unclear. This CDR3 has 10 residues. CDR1 and CDR2 (germline): SNHLY, FYNNEI. With 10 bases removed from V and 7 bases from J, the gap between germline ends came to 7 bases. DNA of the CDR3: TGTGCCAAGGACGGTGAAAAACTGTTTTTT. Amino acid sequence: CAKDGEKLFF.

This chain links TRBV7-6 with TRBJ2-2; 9 bases line up with TRBD2. The CDR3 extends over 15 amino acids. The germline V gene encodes CDR1 SGHVS and CDR2 FNYEAQ. The J segment lost 7 bases and the V segment lost 8 bases, leaving 11 bases of the junction unmatched. The CDR3 region is CASAEEAGGDGELFF. CDR3 nucleotides: TGTGCCAGCGCCGAGGAAGCGGGAGGTGACGGGGAGCTGTTTTTT.

This chain links TRBV5-1 with TRBJ2-3; D is ambiguous. This CDR3 has 15 amino acids. V lost 0 bases, J lost 1 base, and 9 bases lay in between. Germline V lookup: CDR1 SGHRS, CDR2 YFSETQ. The CDR3 DNA sequence: TGCGCCAGCAGCTTGGAGGCGACTGGCACAGATACGCAGTATTTT. Translation: CASSLEATGTDTQYF.

V is TRBV10-3 and J is TRBJ2-5; 9 bases agree with TRBD1. The length of the CDR3 is 15 residues. CDR1 is ENHRY, CDR2 SYGVKD, per germline. V gave up 6 bases and J gave up 3 bases; unmatched junction bases: 8. CDR3 sequence reads: CAIRGDRGSKETQYF. DNA for the CDR3: TGTGCCATCAGGGGAGACAGGGGGTCCAAAGAGACCCAGTACTTC.

This clone showed up just a few times. The V gene is TRBV9, the J gene TRBJ2-3; TRBD1 matches at 8 bases. This CDR3 has 16 amino acids. V lost 3 bases to trimming and J lost 1 base; unmatched junction nucleotides: 7. Germline loops: CDR1 SGDLS, CDR2 YYNGEE. The CDR3 nucleotides read TGTGCCAGCAGCGAGGCCCTGGGACAGGGCACAGATACGCAGTATTTT. This gives the protein CASSEALGQGTDTQYF.

This chain links TRBV30 with TRBJ1-2, with a possible D match to TRBD1 (6 bases). The CDR3 length is 14 residues. Germline loops: CDR1 GTSNPN, CDR2 SVGIG (reference sequence). Deletions cut 2 bases from V and 0 bases from J, with 10 bases between. The CDR3 reads CAWSHRAPNYGYTF. CDR3 DNA sequence: TGTGCCTGGAGTCACAGGGCGCCTAACTATGGCTACACCTTC.

This chain links TRBV4-1 with TRBJ1-5, with TRBD1 matching 7 bases. The V segment lost 0 bases and the J segment 9 bases; nucleotides outside the gene matches: 11. This CDR3 is 16 amino acids long. Per germline, CDR1 MGHRA and CDR2 YSYEKL. CDR3 in DNA: TGCGCCAGCAGCCAAGAAATGGACAGGACCCATCGGCCCCAGCATTTT. This gives the protein CASSQEMDRTHRPQHF.

The rearrangement uses TRBV4-3 and TRBJ2-2; no reliable D call. V lost 4 bases, J lost 4 bases, and 13 bases lay in between. CDR1 and CDR2 from the germline V gene are LGHNA and YSLEER. This CDR3 comprises 15 residues. CDR3 sequence: CASSPTVLITGELFF. For the CDR3, the DNA is TGCGCCAGCAGCCCAACAGTATTGATCACCGGGGAGCTGTTTTTT.

This chain connects TRBV27 to TRBJ2-1; D gene ambiguous. In germline, CDR1 is MNHEY, CDR2 SMNVEV (reference sequence). CDR3 length equals 14 residues. The V gene lost 3 bases and the J gene lost 3 bases, with 9 bases spanning the gap. The CDR3 here is CASSLVQYYNEQFF. DNA of the CDR3: TGTGCCAGCAGTTTGGTACAGTACTACAATGAGCAGTTCTTC.

The rearrangement links TRBV6-5 to TRBJ2-3, with TRBD1 as a possible D gene (6 bases). Per germline, CDR1 MNHEY and CDR2 SVGAGI. This CDR3 region has 15 residues. The ends were cut back, 8 bases at V and 2 bases at J, with 17 bases in the middle. The CDR3 sequence: CASSSGAPLTDTQYF. CDR3 nucleotide sequence: TGTGCCAGCTCCTCAGGGGCCCCCCTCACAGATACGCAGTATTTT.

J is TRBJ2-5 and V is TRBV27; 9 nucleotides line up with TRBD1. The CDR3 sequence is 15 residues long. V lost 8 bases to trimming and J lost 3 bases; unmatched junction nucleotides: 10. Per germline, CDR1 MNHEY and CDR2 SMNVEV (reference sequence). In DNA, the CDR3 is TGTGCCAGCGTCAGGGGACAGGGTACGAAAGAGACCCAGTACTTC. It is translated as CASVRGQGTKETQYF.

The chain links TRBV5-1 to TRBJ2-2; 8 bases are shared with TRBD1. J lost 5 bases, V lost 1 base, and 7 bases had no gene match. The germline CDR1 and CDR2 sequences are SGHRS and YFSETQ. The CDR3 contains 16 residues. The DNA for the CDR3 is TGCGCCAGCAGCTTGATAGGACAGGGCGAAACCGGGGAGCTGTTTTTT. It translates to CASSLIGQGETGELFF.

The chain has TRBV10-3 and TRBJ2-1, with D hard to call. Germline CDR1 is ENHRY and CDR2 is SYGVKD. This CDR3 contains 16 residues. V dropped 2 bases and J dropped 0 bases, with 11 bases sitting between them. The DNA of the CDR3 is TGTGCCATCAGTGAGCGCGTTCTTTCCTCCTACAATGAGCAGTTCTTC. As protein: CAISERVLSSYNEQFF.

The J gene is TRBJ1-1, the V gene TRBV3-1 (or the pseudogene TRBV3-2); D is perhaps TRBD1 (5 bases). Germline lookup yields CDR1 LGHDT and CDR2 YNNKEL (reference sequence). Trimming removed 5 bases at V and 2 bases at J, with 15 bases between. This CDR3 spans 15 amino acids. CDR3 sequence reads: CASSSPTATNTEAFF. The CDR3 coding sequence is TGTGCCAGCAGCTCCCCGACAGCGACAAACACTGAAGCTTTCTTT.

This clone was seen only once. The chain uses TRBV9 and TRBJ2-1; 16 nucleotides line up with TRBD2. V was pared by 4 bases and J by 6 bases, with 7 bases of the junction left unmatched. Germline loops: CDR1 SGDLS, CDR2 YYNGEE. The CDR3 sequence is 17 residues long. The CDR3 coding sequence is TGTGCCAGCAGCCCTGGGACTAGCGGGGGGGCCTTCAATGAGCAGTTCTTC. Translated, it gives CASSPGTSGGAFNEQFF.

The J gene is TRBJ1-4, the V gene TRBV5-1; TRBD1 aligns across 9 bases. This CDR3 contains 15 residues. Germline values: CDR1 SGHRS, CDR2 YFSETQ. V dropped 4 bases and J dropped 7; count of bases not matched to a gene: 8. CDR3 in DNA: TGCGCCAGCAGCACGACCGGGACAGGGAGTGAAAAACTGTTTTTT. Its translation is CASSTTGTGSEKLFF.

The chain has TRBV5-1 and TRBJ2-5; 9 positions match TRBD1. The ends lost 0 bases at V and 5 bases at J; junction bases unmatched: 8. The V gene's germline CDR1 is SGHRS and CDR2 YFSETQ. This CDR3 region has 16 residues. The CDR3 region is CASSLGLTGGRETQYF. The CDR3 DNA sequence: TGCGCCAGCAGCTTGGGACTGACAGGGGGACGGGAGACCCAGTACTTC.

V and J are TRBV9 and TRBJ2-6; D perhaps matches TRBD2 (7 bases). The CDR3 has 18 amino acids. CDR1 and CDR2 from the germline V gene are SGDLS and YYNGEE. Trimming removed 4 bases at V and 0 bases at J, with 17 bases between. The CDR3 region is CASSPRGGAHSGANVLTF. The CDR3 DNA sequence: TGTGCCAGCAGCCCCCGAGGGGGGGCCCACTCTGGGGCCAACGTCCTGACTTTC.

The rearrangement links TRBV28 to TRBJ1-1, with D perhaps TRBD1 (6 bases). V gave up 5 bases and J gave up 4 bases, with 17 bases separating them. This CDR3 comprises 15 residues. From germline, CDR1 is MDHEN and CDR2 SYDVKM. The CDR3 region is CASSTQGAPGTEAFF. The CDR3 bases are TGTGCCAGCAGTACACAGGGAGCTCCGGGCACTGAAGCTTTCTTT.